The TCR beta chain described here comes from a study of control samples from healthy donors and cancer patients. The method was immunoSEQ multiplex PCR; TCRdb's version includes in-frame clones alone and lacks a portion of them. The sample has 54,000 or so clones; approximately 95% are singletons. This clonotype was obtained from a man aged 25 to 40 in good health. The sample comprised blood.

The CDR3 is CASSQAGGNYGYTF. CDR3 nucleotides: TGCGCCAGCAGCCAAGCAGGGGGAAACTATGGCTACACCTTC. The chain couples TRBV4-1 to TRBJ1-2; 7 bases agree with TRBD1. Germline-derived CDR1 and CDR2 are MGHRA and YSYEKL. The CDR3 runs to 14 residues. Trimming cost V 1 base and J 2 bases; bases outside gene matches: 1.